This TCR beta chain was recorded in a study of T cells expressing NK-cell markers. Notes on the study in general: More than 5 donors had dominant NKG2C+ clonotypes that comprised roughly 1.0-7.5% of their CD8+ T cells.

A 5'RACE template switching approach incorporating UMIs was used to make TCR beta cDNA. After re-calling the 5' RACE reads, TCRdb lists one entry per CDR3 protein, DNA absent. Seen in this sample are fewer than 400,000 distinct CDR3 sequences; the ten most common clones hold around 5%. For this clonotype: Antigen unknown.

This receptor was identified in a man aged 18-69 years in good health. Sequenced input: blood T cells: a sorted CD56 or NKG2C T cell subset, CD4+ or CD8+ T cells, or bulk PBMC T cells (not recorded which).

This chain's CDR3 is CSGLVGWGADEQYF. This chain links TRBV29-1 with TRBJ2-7; the TCRdb D gene call, TRBD1, has no DNA to confirm it. CDR1 SQVTM and CDR2 ANQGSEA come from the germline V gene. The CDR3 has 14 residues.